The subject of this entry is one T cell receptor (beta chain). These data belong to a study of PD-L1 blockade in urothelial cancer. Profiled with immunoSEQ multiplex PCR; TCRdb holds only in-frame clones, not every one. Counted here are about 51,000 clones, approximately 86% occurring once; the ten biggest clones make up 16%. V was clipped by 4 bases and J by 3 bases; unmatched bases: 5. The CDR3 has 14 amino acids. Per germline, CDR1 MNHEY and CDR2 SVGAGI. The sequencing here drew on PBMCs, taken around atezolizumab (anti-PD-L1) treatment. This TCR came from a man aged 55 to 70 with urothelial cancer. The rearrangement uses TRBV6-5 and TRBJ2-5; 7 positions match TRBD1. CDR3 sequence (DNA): TGTGCCAGCAGTTCTATGACAGGGAAAGAGACCCAGTACTTC. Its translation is CASSSMTGKETQYF.